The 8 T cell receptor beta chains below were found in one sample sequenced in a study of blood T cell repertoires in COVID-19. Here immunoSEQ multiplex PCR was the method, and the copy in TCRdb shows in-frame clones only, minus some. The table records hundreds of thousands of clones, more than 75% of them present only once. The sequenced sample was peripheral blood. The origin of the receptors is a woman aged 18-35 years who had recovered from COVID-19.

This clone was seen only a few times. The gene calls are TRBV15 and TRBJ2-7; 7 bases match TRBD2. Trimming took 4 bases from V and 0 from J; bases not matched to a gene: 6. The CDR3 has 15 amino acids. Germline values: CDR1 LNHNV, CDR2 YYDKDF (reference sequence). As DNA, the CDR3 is TGTGCCACCAGCATTTCGCGGGACTACTCCTACGAGCAGTACGTC. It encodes CATSISRDYSYEQYV.

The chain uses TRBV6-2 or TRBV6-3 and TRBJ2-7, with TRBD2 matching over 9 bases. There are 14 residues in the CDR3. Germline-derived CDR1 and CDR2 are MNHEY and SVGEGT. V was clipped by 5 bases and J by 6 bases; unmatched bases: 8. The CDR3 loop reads CASSQLAGVSEQYV. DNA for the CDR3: TGTGCCAGCAGTCAATTAGCGGGAGTATCCGAGCAGTACGTC.

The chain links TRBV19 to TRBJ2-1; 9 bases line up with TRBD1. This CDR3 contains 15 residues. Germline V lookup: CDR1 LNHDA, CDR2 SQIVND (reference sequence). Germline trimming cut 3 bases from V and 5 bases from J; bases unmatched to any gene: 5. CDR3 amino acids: CASSIDRGAHNEQFF. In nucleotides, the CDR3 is TGTGCCAGTAGTATCGACAGGGGGGCTCACAATGAGCAGTTCTTC.

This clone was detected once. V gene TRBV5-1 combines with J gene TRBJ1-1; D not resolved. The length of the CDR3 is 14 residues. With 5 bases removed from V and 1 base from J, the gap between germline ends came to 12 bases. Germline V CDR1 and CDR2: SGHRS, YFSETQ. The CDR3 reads CASRLGGSNTEAFF. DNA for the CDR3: TGCGCCAGCAGGCTGGGAGGATCGAACACTGAAGCTTTCTTT.

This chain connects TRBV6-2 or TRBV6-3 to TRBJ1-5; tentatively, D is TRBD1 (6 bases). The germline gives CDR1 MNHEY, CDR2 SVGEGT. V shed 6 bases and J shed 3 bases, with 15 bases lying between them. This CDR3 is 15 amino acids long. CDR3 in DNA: TGTGCCAGCAGCCGACCGGGACACTACAATCAGCCCCAGCATTTT. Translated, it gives CASSRPGHYNQPQHF.

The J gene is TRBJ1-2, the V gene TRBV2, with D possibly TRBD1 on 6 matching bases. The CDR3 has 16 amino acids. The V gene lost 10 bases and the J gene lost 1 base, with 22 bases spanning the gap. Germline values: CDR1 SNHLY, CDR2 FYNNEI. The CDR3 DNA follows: TGTGCCACCTTCAGGGGCCTCTTTGGGGTTAACTATGGCTACACCTTC. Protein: CATFRGLFGVNYGYTF.

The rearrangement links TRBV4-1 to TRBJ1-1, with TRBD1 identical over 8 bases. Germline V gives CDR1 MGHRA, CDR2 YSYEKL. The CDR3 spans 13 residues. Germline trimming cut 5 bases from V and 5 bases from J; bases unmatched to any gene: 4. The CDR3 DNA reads TGCGCCAGCAGCTCCAGGGGGCGAACTGAAGCTTTCTTT. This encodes CASSSRGRTEAFF.

The CDR3 loop is CASSRTSGVSTDTQYF. The CDR3, as DNA: TGTGCCAGCAGTCGGACTAGCGGGGTTAGCACAGATACGCAGTATTTT. V and J are TRBV27 and TRBJ2-3; 12 bases align to TRBD2. The junction had 3 bases not matched to a gene; V was cut back by 5 bases and J by 0 bases. CDR1 MNHEY and CDR2 SMNVEV come from the germline V gene (reference sequence). The CDR3 runs 16 residues.